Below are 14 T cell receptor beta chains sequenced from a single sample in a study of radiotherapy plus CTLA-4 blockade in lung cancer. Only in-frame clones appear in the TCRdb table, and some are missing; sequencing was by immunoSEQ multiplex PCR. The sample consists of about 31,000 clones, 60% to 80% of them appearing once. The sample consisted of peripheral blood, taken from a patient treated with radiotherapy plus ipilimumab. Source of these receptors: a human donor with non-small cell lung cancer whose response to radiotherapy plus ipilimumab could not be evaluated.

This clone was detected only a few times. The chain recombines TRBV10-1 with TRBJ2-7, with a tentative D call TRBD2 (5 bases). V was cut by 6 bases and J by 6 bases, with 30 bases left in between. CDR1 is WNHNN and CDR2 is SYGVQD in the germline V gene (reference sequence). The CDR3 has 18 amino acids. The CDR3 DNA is TGCGCCAGCAGCGAATCAGGCCGGGGAGACCTTAAAGGGTGCGAGCAGTACTTC. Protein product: CASSESGRGDLKGCEQYF.

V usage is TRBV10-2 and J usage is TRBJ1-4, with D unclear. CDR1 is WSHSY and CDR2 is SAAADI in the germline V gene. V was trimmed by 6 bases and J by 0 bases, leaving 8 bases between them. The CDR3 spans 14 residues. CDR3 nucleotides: TGCGCCAGCAGCCCCTATGCAACTAATGAAAAACTGTTTTTT. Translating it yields CASSPYATNEKLFF.

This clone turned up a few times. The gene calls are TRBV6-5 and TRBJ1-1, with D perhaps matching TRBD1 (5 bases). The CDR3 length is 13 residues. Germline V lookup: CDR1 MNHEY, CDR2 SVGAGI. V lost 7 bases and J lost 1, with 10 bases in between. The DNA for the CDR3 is TGTGCCAGCACCGCGGGACGGAACACTGAAGCTTTCTTT. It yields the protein CASTAGRNTEAFF.

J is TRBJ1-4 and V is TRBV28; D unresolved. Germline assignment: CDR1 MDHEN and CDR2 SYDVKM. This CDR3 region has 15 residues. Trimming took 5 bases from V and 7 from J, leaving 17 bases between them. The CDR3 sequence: CASSVLGERSEKLFF. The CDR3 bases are TGTGCCAGCAGTGTACTCGGGGAGCGAAGTGAAAAACTGTTTTTT.

CDR3 nucleotide sequence: TGCGCCAGCACTAAGGGAGACTACCTCACAGATACGCAGTATTTT. Its translation: CASTKGDYLTDTQYF. This sequence joins TRBV10-2 and TRBJ2-3; TRBD2 might be the D (5 bases). Per germline, CDR1 WSHSY and CDR2 SAAADI. The CDR3 is made up of 15 amino acids. V gave up 7 bases and J gave up 2 bases, with 16 bases separating them.

In DNA, the CDR3 is TGTGCCAGCAGCTTCAGGGTCGGGGAGCTGTTTTTT. This sequence encodes CASSFRVGELFF. This sequence joins TRBV5-5 and TRBJ2-2, with D tentatively TRBD1 (5 bases). The CDR3 has 12 residues. V lost 2 bases and J 7 bases, leaving 6 bases between the germline ends. Germline V lookup: CDR1 SGHKS, CDR2 YYEKEE (reference sequence). Drawing the rest from reference TRBV5-5 and TRBJ2-2, the complete variable domain is DAGVTQSPTHLIKTRGQQVTLRCSPISGHKSVSWYQQVLGQGPQFIFQYYEKEERGRGNFPDRFSARQFPNYSSELNVNALLLGDSALYLCASSFRVGELFFGEGSRLTVL.

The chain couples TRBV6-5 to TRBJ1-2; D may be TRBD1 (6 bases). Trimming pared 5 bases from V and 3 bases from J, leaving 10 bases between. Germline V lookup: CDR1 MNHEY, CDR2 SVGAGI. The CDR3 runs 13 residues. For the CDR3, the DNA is TGTGCCAGCAGTCCGACAGGAGACTATGGCTACACCTTC. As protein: CASSPTGDYGYTF.

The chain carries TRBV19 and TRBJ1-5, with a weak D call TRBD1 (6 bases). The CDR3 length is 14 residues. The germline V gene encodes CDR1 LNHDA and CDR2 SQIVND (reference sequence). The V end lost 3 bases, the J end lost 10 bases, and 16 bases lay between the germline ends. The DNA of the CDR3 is TGTGCCAGTAGTATTTCGGGGGGCCCTCTTCCCCAGCATTTT. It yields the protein CASSISGGPLPQHF. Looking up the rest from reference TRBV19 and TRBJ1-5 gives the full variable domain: DGGITQSPKYLFRKEGQNVTLSCEQNLNHDAMYWYRQDPGQGLRLIYYSQIVNDFQKGDIAEGYSVSREKKESFPLTVTSAQKNPTAFYLCASSISGGPLPQHFGDGTRLSIL.

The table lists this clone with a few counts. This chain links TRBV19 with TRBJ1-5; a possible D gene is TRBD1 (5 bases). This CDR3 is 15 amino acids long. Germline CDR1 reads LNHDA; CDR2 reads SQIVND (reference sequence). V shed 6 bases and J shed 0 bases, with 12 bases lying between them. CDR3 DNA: TGTGCCAGTAGCGCAGGGTTCACTAGCAATCAGCCCCAGCATTTT. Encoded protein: CASSAGFTSNQPQHF.

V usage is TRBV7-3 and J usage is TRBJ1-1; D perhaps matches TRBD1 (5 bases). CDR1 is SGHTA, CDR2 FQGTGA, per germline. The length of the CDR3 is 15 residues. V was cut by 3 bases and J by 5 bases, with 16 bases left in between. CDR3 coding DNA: TGTGCCAGCAGCTTGAGGCGGGGGGGTGGAACTGAAGCTTTCTTT. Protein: CASSLRRGGGTEAFF.

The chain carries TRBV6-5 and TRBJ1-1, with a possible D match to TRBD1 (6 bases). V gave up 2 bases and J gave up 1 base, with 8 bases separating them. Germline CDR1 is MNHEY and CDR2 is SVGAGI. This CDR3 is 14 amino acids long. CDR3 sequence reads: CASSYGRGNTEAFF. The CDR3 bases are TGTGCCAGCAGTTACGGCAGGGGGAACACTGAAGCTTTCTTT.

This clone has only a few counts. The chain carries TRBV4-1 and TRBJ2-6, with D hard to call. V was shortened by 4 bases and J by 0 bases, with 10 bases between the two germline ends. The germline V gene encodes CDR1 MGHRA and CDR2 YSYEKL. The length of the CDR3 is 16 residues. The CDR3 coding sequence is TGCGCCAGCAGCCCGATTCAGGCCTCTGGGGCCAACGTCCTGACTTTC. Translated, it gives CASSPIQASGANVLTF.

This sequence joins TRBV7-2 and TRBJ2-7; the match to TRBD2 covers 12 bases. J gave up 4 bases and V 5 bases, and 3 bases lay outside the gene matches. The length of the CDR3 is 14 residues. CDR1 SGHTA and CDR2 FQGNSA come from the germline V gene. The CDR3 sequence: CASSRTSGDYEQYF. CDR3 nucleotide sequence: TGTGCCAGCAGCCGGACTAGCGGGGATTACGAGCAGTACTTC.

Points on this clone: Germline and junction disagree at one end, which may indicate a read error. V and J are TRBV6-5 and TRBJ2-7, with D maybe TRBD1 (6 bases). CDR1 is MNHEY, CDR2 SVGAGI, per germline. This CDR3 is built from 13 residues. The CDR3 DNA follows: TGTGTCAGCAGGCCGGGACAACTCTACGAGCAGTACTTC. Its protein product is CVSRPGQLYEQYF.